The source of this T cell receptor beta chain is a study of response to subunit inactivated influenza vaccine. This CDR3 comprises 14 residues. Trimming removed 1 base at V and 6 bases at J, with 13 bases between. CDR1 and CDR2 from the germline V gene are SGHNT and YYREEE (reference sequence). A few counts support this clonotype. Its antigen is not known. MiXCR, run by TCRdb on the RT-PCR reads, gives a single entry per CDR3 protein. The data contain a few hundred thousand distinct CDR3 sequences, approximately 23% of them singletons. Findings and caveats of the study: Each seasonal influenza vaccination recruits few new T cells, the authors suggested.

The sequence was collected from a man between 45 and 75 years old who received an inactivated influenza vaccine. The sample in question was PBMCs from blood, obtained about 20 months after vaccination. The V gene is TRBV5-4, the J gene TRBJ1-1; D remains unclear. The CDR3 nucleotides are TGTGCCAGCAGCTTGTCCAGCGTGCTCTCTGAAGCTTTCTTT. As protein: CASSLSSVLSEAFF.